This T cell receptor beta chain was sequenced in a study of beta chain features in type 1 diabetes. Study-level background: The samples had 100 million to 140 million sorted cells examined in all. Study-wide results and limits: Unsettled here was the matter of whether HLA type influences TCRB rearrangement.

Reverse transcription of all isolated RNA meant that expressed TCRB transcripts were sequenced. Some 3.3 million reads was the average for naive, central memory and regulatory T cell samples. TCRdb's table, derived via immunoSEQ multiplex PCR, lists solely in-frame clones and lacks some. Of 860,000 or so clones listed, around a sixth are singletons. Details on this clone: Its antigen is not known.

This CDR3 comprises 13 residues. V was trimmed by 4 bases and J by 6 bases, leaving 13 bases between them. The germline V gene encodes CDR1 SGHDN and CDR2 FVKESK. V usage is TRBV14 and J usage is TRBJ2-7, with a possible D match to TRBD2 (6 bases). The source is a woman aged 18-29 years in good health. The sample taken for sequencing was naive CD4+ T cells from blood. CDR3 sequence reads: CASSPRLVGEQYF. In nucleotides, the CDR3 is TGTGCCAGCAGCCCACGACTAGTCGGCGAGCAGTACTTC.